This TCR beta chain was recorded in a study of breast tumors, draining lymph nodes, adjacent tissues. Study-level points and caveats: The data were judged consistent with most tumor T cells coming from lymph node and expanding in tumor. Tumors had less TCR diversity than lymph nodes, more than nontumor tissue.

As regards this clonotype: Antigen: not known.

The germline gives CDR1 SGHDT, CDR2 YYEEEE. The CDR3 is made up of 13 amino acids. V was clipped by 0 bases and J by 9 bases, with 12 bases between them. TCRdb re-called the multiplex PCR reads with MiXCR, one entry per CDR3 protein. The data show 290,000 or so distinct CDR3 sequences, with under 35% seen just once and roughly 1.2% held by the top ten. The lymph nodes were axillary draining lymph nodes from breast cancer patients. Sequencing was done on a sample of axillary lymph node tissue. This receptor was identified in a female donor with breast cancer. Some clones in this sample may be carry-over from other donors' samples. V gene TRBV5-6 combines with J gene TRBJ2-5; no reliable D call. Written as DNA, the CDR3 is TGTGCCAGCAGCTTGGGGTCCGCCGGTCCCCAGTACTTC. It codes for CASSLGSAGPQYF.